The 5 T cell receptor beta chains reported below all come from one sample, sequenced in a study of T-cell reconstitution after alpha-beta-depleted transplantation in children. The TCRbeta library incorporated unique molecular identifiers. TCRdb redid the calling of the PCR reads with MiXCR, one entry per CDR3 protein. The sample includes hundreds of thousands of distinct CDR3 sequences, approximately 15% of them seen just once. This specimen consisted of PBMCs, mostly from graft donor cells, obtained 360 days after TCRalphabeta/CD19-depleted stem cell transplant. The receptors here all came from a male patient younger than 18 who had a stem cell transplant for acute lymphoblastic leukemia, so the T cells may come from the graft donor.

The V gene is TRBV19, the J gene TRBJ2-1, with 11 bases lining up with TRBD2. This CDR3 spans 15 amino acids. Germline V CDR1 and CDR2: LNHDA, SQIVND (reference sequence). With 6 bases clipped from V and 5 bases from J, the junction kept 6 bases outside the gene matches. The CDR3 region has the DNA TGTGCCAGTAGCCATCCGGGACTAGCGGACAATGAGCAGTTCTTC. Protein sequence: CASSHPGLADNEQFF.

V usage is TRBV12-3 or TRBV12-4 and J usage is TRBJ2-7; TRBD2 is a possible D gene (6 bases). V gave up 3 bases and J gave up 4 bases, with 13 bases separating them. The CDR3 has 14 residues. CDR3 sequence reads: CASSLTRGRYEQYF. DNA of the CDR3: TGTGCCAGCAGTTTGACTAGAGGGCGATACGAGCAGTACTTC.

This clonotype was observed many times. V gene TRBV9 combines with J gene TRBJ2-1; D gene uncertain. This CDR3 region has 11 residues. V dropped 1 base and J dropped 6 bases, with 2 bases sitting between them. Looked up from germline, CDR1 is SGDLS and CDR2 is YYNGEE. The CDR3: CASSVTNEQFF. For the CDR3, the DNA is TGTGCCAGCAGCGTAACCAATGAGCAGTTCTTC.

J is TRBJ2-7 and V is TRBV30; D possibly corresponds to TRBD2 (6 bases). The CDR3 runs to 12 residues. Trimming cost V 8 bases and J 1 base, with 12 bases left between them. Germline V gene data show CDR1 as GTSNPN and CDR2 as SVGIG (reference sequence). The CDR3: CAAAGSSYEQYF. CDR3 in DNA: TGTGCCGCCGCCGGGAGTTCCTACGAGCAGTACTTC.

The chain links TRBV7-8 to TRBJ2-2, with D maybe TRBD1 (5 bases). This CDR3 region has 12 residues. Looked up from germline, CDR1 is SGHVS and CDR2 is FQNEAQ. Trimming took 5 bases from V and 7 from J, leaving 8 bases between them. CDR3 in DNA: TGTGCCAGCAGCCGAACAGGCGGGGAGCTGTTTTTT. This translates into CASSRTGGELFF.